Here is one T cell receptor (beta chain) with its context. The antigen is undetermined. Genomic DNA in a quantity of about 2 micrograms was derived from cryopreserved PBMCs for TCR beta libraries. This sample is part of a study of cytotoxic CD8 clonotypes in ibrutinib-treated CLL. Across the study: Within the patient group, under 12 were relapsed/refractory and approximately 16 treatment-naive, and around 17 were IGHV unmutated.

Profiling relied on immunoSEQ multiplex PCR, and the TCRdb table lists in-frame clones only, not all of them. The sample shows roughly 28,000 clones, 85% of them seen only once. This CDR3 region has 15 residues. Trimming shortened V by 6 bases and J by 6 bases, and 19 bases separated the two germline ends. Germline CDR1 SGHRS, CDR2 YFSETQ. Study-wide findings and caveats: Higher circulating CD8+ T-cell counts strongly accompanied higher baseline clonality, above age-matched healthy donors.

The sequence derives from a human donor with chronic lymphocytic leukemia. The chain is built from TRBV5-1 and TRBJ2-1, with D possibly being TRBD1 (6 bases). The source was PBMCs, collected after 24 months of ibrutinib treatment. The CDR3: CASTEGQGILNEQFF. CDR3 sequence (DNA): TGCGCCAGCACTGAAGGCCAGGGGATACTCAATGAGCAGTTCTTC.